This section outlines one TCR beta chain sequence together with its context. This entry belongs to a study of T cells in Graves' hyperthyroidism and ophthalmopathy. Amplification yielded TCR beta CDR3 regions, with RNA transcripts as the source. A first-round RT-PCR of the TCR CDR3 used the HTBI primer set. TCRdb fed the multiplex PCR reads into MiXCR, producing one record per CDR3 protein. The sample has under 350,000 distinct CDR3 sequences, 15% to 20% seen once. Germline trimming cut 5 bases from V and 9 bases from J; bases unmatched to any gene: 4. The V gene's germline CDR1 is SGHTA and CDR2 FQGTGA. The CDR3 loop spans 12 amino acids.

The rearrangement joins TRBV7-3 to TRBJ2-1; TRBD1 matches at 7 bases. Sample: blood. The sequence derives from a woman aged 55-69 years with Graves' ophthalmopathy. CDR3 sequence: CASSPGGSEQFF. The CDR3 nucleotides read TGTGCCAGCAGCCCAGGGGGAAGTGAGCAGTTCTTC.